These 21 T cell receptor beta chains came from one sample sequenced in a study of identifying expanded T cells in peripheral blood. TCRdb's table, derived via immunoSEQ multiplex PCR, lists solely in-frame clones and lacks some. The sample lists fewer than 130,000 clones, around nine tenths occurring once. Sequenced material: blood. Every receptor here comes from a person aged 18 to 75 in good health.

V gene TRBV7-2 combines with J gene TRBJ2-7; TRBD1 aligns across 10 bases. V shed 2 bases and J 3 bases; nucleotides not matched to a gene: 1. This CDR3 is built from 14 residues. Per germline, CDR1 SGHTA and CDR2 FQGNSA. CDR3 coding DNA: TGTGCCAGCAGCTTACGGACAGGGGGCTACGAGCAGTACTTC. This encodes CASSLRTGGYEQYF. The full variable domain, completed using reference TRBV7-2 and TRBJ2-7, is GAGVSQSPSNKVTEKGKDVELRCDPISGHTALYWYRQSLGQGLEFLIYFQGNSAPDKSGLPSDRFSAERTGGSVSTLTIQRTQQEDSAVYLCASSLRTGGYEQYFGPGTRLTVT.

The DNA for the CDR3 is TGCGCCAGCAGCCAAGATTTAGTGGGGAGGTTCTCGGCAAACATTCAGTACTTC. It translates to CASSQDLVGRFSANIQYF. The chain carries TRBV4-3 and TRBJ2-4; possibly TRBD2 for D (6 bases). The CDR3 spans 18 residues. CDR1 LGHNA and CDR2 YSLEER come from the germline V gene. Trimming took 0 bases from V and 6 from J, leaving 21 bases between them.

The chain recombines TRBV6-1 with TRBJ2-5; D may be TRBD2 (6 bases). CDR1 is MNHNS and CDR2 is SASEGT in the germline V gene. V shed 7 bases and J shed 0 bases, with 9 bases lying between them. This CDR3 has 13 residues. CDR3 DNA sequence: TGTGCCAGCAAGTCGGGGGACCAAGAGACCCAGTACTTC. Its protein is CASKSGDQETQYF.

V and J are TRBV2 and TRBJ2-7, with 8 nucleotides matching TRBD1. V trimming: 4 bases; J trimming: 5 bases; junction bases outside the gene matches: 7. The CDR3 contains 14 residues. CDR1 and CDR2 (germline): SNHLY, FYNNEI. CDR3 coding DNA: TGTGCCAGCAGTGCGGGACAGGCCTCGGACGAGCAGTACTTC. Residues: CASSAGQASDEQYF.

V usage is TRBV19 and J usage is TRBJ1-2, with D uncertain. The CDR3 contains 11 residues. Deletions cut 3 bases from V and 5 bases from J, with 4 bases between. Per the germline V gene, CDR1 is LNHDA and CDR2 is SQIVND (reference sequence). CDR3 sequence (DNA): TGTGCCAGTAGTATGGTATATGGCTACACCTTC. Its protein is CASSMVYGYTF.

The rearrangement links TRBV21-1 to TRBJ1-4. TRBV21-1 is given as a pseudogene. The CDR3 extends over 15 amino acids. The CDR3 spells CASSKGTAGPEKLFF. The CDR3 DNA reads as TGTGCCAGCAGCAAAGGGACCGCCGGCCCTGAAAAACTGTTTTTT.

V gene TRBV2 combines with J gene TRBJ2-5; 14 nucleotides match TRBD2. Germline-derived CDR1 and CDR2 are SNHLY and FYNNEI. The ends lost 1 base at V and 0 bases at J; junction bases unmatched: 7. The CDR3 has 19 amino acids. The CDR3 sequence is CASSEEGTSGGADQETQYF. The CDR3 coding sequence is TGTGCCAGCAGTGAAGAAGGGACTAGCGGGGGCGCTGACCAAGAGACCCAGTACTTC.

This sequence joins TRBV5-6 and TRBJ1-6, with D perhaps matching TRBD1 (6 bases). CDR3 length: 13 amino acids. Germline values: CDR1 SGHDT, CDR2 YYEEEE. Trimming took 4 bases from V and 8 from J, leaving 10 bases between them. The CDR3 spells CASSLGQYSPLHF. Written as DNA, the CDR3 is TGTGCCAGCAGCCTCGGACAGTATTCACCCCTCCACTTT.

The CDR3 bases are TGTGCCAGCAGCGTAGCCGCTAGGGTTGATGAAAAACTGTTTTTT. This sequence encodes CASSVAARVDEKLFF. The J gene is TRBJ1-4, the V gene TRBV9; D not certain. The V end lost 0 bases, the J end lost 6 bases, and 12 bases lay between the germline ends. CDR1 is SGDLS and CDR2 is YYNGEE in the germline V gene. This CDR3 comprises 15 residues.

The V gene is TRBV4-1, the J gene TRBJ1-1, with D uncertain. This CDR3 has 11 residues. The ends were cut back, 1 base at V and 11 bases at J, with 8 bases in the middle. From germline, CDR1 is MGHRA and CDR2 YSYEKL. CDR3 sequence reads: CASSQGLGAFF. In DNA, the CDR3 is TGCGCCAGCAGCCAAGGCCTTGGGGCTTTCTTT.

The gene calls are TRBV6-5 and TRBJ2-5, with D possibly TRBD2 on 5 matching bases. The V gene's germline CDR1 is MNHEY and CDR2 SVGAGI. The CDR3 is made up of 15 amino acids. V was clipped by 0 bases and J by 1 base, with 9 bases between them. CDR3 nucleotide sequence: TGTGCCAGCAGTTACTCGAGCGGCACCCAAGAGACCCAGTACTTC. As protein: CASSYSSGTQETQYF.

The V call is TRBV11-2, the J call TRBJ2-1; 7 bases are shared with TRBD2. The CDR3 is made up of 12 amino acids. Germline V lookup: CDR1 SGHAT, CDR2 FQNNGV. The J segment lost 8 bases and the V segment lost 5 bases, leaving 3 bases of the junction unmatched. This CDR3 reads CASSPGGDEQFF. The CDR3 nucleotides are TGTGCCAGCAGCCCTGGGGGGGATGAGCAGTTCTTC.

The genes are TRBV18 and TRBJ1-1; a weak D match, TRBD1 (5 bases). The CDR3 consists of 16 residues. V was cut by 0 bases and J by 10 bases, with 21 bases left in between. Germline V CDR1 and CDR2: KGHSH, LQKENI. CDR3 loop: CASSPPNLQGRWGAFF. The CDR3 nucleotides read TGTGCCAGCTCACCACCCAATCTTCAGGGACGATGGGGAGCTTTCTTT.

The chain joins TRBV6-5 to TRBJ2-3, with TRBD2 matching 8 bases. The CDR3 sequence is 14 residues long. Germline V lookup: CDR1 MNHEY, CDR2 SVGAGI. V lost 0 bases to trimming and J lost 6 bases; unmatched junction nucleotides: 2. The CDR3 DNA is TGTGCCAGCAGTTACTCGTCGGGGGGGGATACGCAGTATTTT. This translates into CASSYSSGGDTQYF.

The chain uses TRBV4-3 and TRBJ1-2; maybe TRBD1 (6 bases). The CDR3 length is 16 residues. The V end was cut by 4 bases, the J end by 4 bases, with 19 bases between. Per germline, CDR1 LGHNA and CDR2 YSLEER. This CDR3 reads CASSRGTEGEGYGYTF. CDR3 nucleotides: TGCGCCAGCAGCCGAGGGACTGAGGGGGAGGGCTATGGCTACACCTTC.

V gene TRBV4-1 combines with J gene TRBJ1-1; TRBD1 might be the D (5 bases). Germline V gives CDR1 MGHRA, CDR2 YSYEKL. The CDR3 loop spans 14 amino acids. V lost 4 bases to trimming and J lost 8 bases, with 17 bases between them. CDR3 protein: CASSPTAYDLEAFF. For the CDR3, the DNA is TGCGCCAGCAGCCCGACAGCGTACGATCTCGAAGCTTTCTTT.

The chain recombines TRBV9 with TRBJ2-5; a weak D match, TRBD2 (6 bases). Trimming pared 5 bases from V and 1 base from J, leaving 12 bases between. The CDR3 length is 14 residues. Germline V gives CDR1 SGDLS, CDR2 YYNGEE. CDR3 protein: CASSYRDFQETQYF. The CDR3 nucleotides are TGTGCCAGCAGTTACCGGGACTTCCAAGAGACCCAGTACTTC.

This sequence joins TRBV6-5 and TRBJ1-3; D is unresolved. The germline gives CDR1 MNHEY, CDR2 SVGAGI. CDR3 size: 16 residues. V shed 0 bases and J shed 2 bases, with 11 bases lying between them. The CDR3 DNA is TGTGCCAGCAGTTACTCGGCCTTGGCGGCTGGAAACACCATATATTTT. Encoded protein: CASSYSALAAGNTIYF.

The sample holds a few counts of this clone. The chain employs TRBV2 and TRBJ1-2; the D gene is possibly TRBD1 (5 bases). Trimming stripped 9 bases from V and 4 bases from J, with 9 bases between. CDR1 is SNHLY, CDR2 FYNNEI, per germline. The CDR3 has 11 residues. CDR3 sequence (DNA): TGTGCCAGAAGGGGAGGCTATGGCTACACCTTC. It encodes CARRGGYGYTF.

The chain couples TRBV6-4 to TRBJ2-1; TRBD1 matches at 11 bases. After removal of 6 bases from V and 5 bases from J, the junction contained 6 bases not matched to a gene. Germline V gives CDR1 MRHNA, CDR2 SNTAGT. The CDR3 is made up of 15 amino acids. The CDR3 loop reads CASSAPGQGDNEQFF. The CDR3 DNA sequence: TGTGCCAGCAGCGCACCGGGACAGGGGGACAATGAGCAGTTCTTC.

The chain couples TRBV5-5 to TRBJ1-1; no firm D call. CDR3 length: 12 amino acids. Germline V gene data show CDR1 as SGHKS and CDR2 as YYEKEE (reference sequence). Trimming removed 2 bases from V and 11 bases from J, with 13 bases in between. The CDR3 DNA sequence: TGTGCCAGCAGCTTCGCAGAGGGTCCTGCTTTCTTT. Amino acids: CASSFAEGPAFF.